This T cell receptor (beta chain) was identified in a study of blood T cell repertoires in COVID-19. Study-wide background: Collection of acute and convalescent COVID-19 samples took place in the United States, Italy and Spain. Sources were T cells, B-cell-depleted T cells, or PBMCs; the material itself was cDNA or gDNA.

In the original workflow: Using reference gene primer amplification, nucleated cell counts were estimated. Only in-frame clones appear in the TCRdb table, and some are missing; sequencing was by immunoSEQ multiplex PCR. Clonal size and the V and J genes are those of that table, whereas D and trimming came from the DNA. Here the sample spans 50,000 to 70,000 clones, around 84% being singletons. Between the trimmed V and J ends, which lost 3 bases and 1 base, there was a span of 12 bases. This CDR3 is 15 amino acids long. Looked up from germline, CDR1 is MNHNS and CDR2 is SASEGT. The sample taken for sequencing was peripheral blood. V is TRBV6-1 and J is TRBJ1-1, with D perhaps TRBD1 (5 bases). The sequence was collected from an older woman with acute or convalescent COVID-19. CDR3 DNA: TGTGCCAGCAGTGATATGTGGGGCCCGAACACTGAAGCTTTCTTT. It yields the protein CASSDMWGPNTEAFF.